The rows below give T cell receptor beta chains drawn from one sample of a study of shared clonotypes between healthy human individuals. TCRdb's table, derived via immunoSEQ multiplex PCR, lists solely in-frame clones and lacks some. The sample lists around 1,900,000 clones, 93% seen once, with less than 2% in the top ten. The specimen was naive CD8+ T cells from PBMCs. The receptors come from a man younger than 35 in good health. Some clones in this sample may be carry-over from other donors' samples. CDR3s include the opening cysteine and the closing phenylalanine or tryptophan. The order of the fields is CDR3 DNA, CDR3 protein, J gene, V gene, D gene, clone size. A D gene is named only where the DNA matches it firmly. Only part of the rows carry a size: once, few, many, or a class if the clone is expanded.

TGTGCCAGCAGCCAAGAAGGAGCGGGAGGGCCCTACGAGCAGTACTTC | CASSQEGAGGPYEQYF | TRBJ2-7 | TRBV4-2 | TRBD2 | -
TGTGCCAGCAGTTTGCAGATGGGAGGAAACACCATATATTTT | CASSLQMGGNTIYF | TRBJ1-3 | TRBV27 | - | -
TGTGCCAGCAGTCCCGGGACTGCCCTAGGTGAGCAGTTCTTC | CASSPGTALGEQFF | TRBJ2-1 | TRBV27 | - | -
TGCGCCAGCAGCTTGGCCAGGGGGCAAGGGACAGATACGCAGTATTTT | CASSLARGQGTDTQYF | TRBJ2-3 | TRBV5-1 | TRBD1 | -
TGTGCCAGCAGGACAGCTTATAGCAATCAGCCCCAGCATTTT | CASRTAYSNQPQHF | TRBJ1-5 | TRBV2 | - | -
TGTGCCAGCAGCGACTTACTAGCGCCGAGCTCCTACAATGAGCAGTTCTTC | CASSDLLAPSSYNEQFF | TRBJ2-1 | TRBV7-8 | TRBD2 | once
TGTGCCAGCAGTTTATCAGGGTACCAAGAGACCCAGTACTTC | CASSLSGYQETQYF | TRBJ2-5 | TRBV27 | - | -
TGTGCCAGCAGCCAAGGGGGTCGGGACAGCTCTAACTATGGCTACACCTTC | CASSQGGRDSSNYGYTF | TRBJ1-2 | TRBV4-2 | TRBD1 | -
TGTGCCAGCAGCGCCGAACTAGCTTTCGGGAACATTCAGTACTTC | CASSAELAFGNIQYF | TRBJ2-4 | TRBV7-2 | - | -
TGTGCCAGCAGTCCGAAAACACGACAAAGTCGGGCCAACGTCCTGACTTTC | CASSPKTRQSRANVLTF | TRBJ2-6 | TRBV6-9 | - | -
TGTGCCAGCAGCCAAGGCGCAGGAAACACCATATATTTT | CASSQGAGNTIYF | TRBJ1-3 | TRBV16 | - | -
TGTGCCAGCAGCGTGGGACTCGACAGGGCGGGAACCCAGTACTTC | CASSVGLDRAGTQYF | TRBJ2-5 | TRBV9 | - | -
TGTGCCAGCAGCGCAGAAGCGGGAGGGCCCACCGGGGAGCTGTTTTTT | CASSAEAGGPTGELFF | TRBJ2-2 | TRBV9 | TRBD2 | once
TGTGCCAGCAGCTCGGGGGAATTGCTCTCCTACAATGAGCAGTTCTTC | CASSSGELLSYNEQFF | TRBJ2-1 | TRBV7-9 | - | -
TGTGCCAGCAGCTCCCGCTTGGGGACCTACGAGCAGTACTTC | CASSSRLGTYEQYF | TRBJ2-7 | TRBV11-1 | - | once
TGTGCCAGCAGCTTGCCCCCGGGACAGATCACAGATACGCAGTATTTT | CASSLPPGQITDTQYF | TRBJ2-3 | TRBV7-9 | TRBD1 | -
TGTGCCAGCAGCTTAGCGGGACAGGGGGCGCGATTAGGAGAAAAACTGTTTTTT | CASSLAGQGARLGEKLFF | TRBJ1-4 | TRBV7-6 | TRBD1 | -
TGTGCCGCCGTGGGGATGAACACTGAAGCTTTCTTT | CAAVGMNTEAFF | TRBJ1-1 | TRBV25-1 | - | -
TGTGCCAGCCGTAGTAGGAGGGCTCCCTATGGCTACACCTTC | CASRSRRAPYGYTF | TRBJ1-2 | TRBV2 | - | -
TGTGCCAGCAGCTTACGGCAGTCTGGAAACACCATATATTTT | CASSLRQSGNTIYF | TRBJ1-3 | TRBV5-6 | - | -
TGTGCCAGCAGCCCCCGTCTAGCGGGAGTCTATGAGCAGTTCTTC | CASSPRLAGVYEQFF | TRBJ2-1 | TRBV28 | TRBD2 | once
TGCGCCAGCAGCCAAGGGGGGACGGGAGCCGGCGAGACCCAGTACTTC | CASSQGGTGAGETQYF | TRBJ2-5 | TRBV4-3 | - | -
TGTGCCAGCTCACCGGACGACTCCTCCTACGAGCAGTACTTC | CASSPDDSSYEQYF | TRBJ2-7 | TRBV18 | - | -
TGTGCCAGCAGCTCACCCGGGGAGGGGGCGGTCTACAATGAGCAGTTCTTC | CASSSPGEGAVYNEQFF | TRBJ2-1 | TRBV7-2 | - | -
TGCGCCAGCAGCCAAGATCTCCAGGGATCCTCCTACGAGCAGTACTTC | CASSQDLQGSSYEQYF | TRBJ2-7 | TRBV4-3 | - | -
TGTGCCAGCAGCTTAAACCGCGCCGAGCAGTACTTC | CASSLNRAEQYF | TRBJ2-7 | TRBV7-2 | - | -
TGTGCCAGCAGTTTCAATGGGAACACTGAAGCTTTCTTT | CASSFNGNTEAFF | TRBJ1-1 | TRBV27 | - | -
TGTGCCAGCAGACACGGACTTCTCAGCTCCTACGAGCAGTACTTC | CASRHGLLSSYEQYF | TRBJ2-7 | TRBV28 | - | -
TGTGCCAGCAGCGGTAACAGGGTCCCCGGACTAGAAGAGACCCAGTACTTC | CASSGNRVPGLEETQYF | TRBJ2-5 | TRBV7-9 | - | -
TGTGCCAGCAGCCTGGAGGTCCGCACCGGGGAGCTGTTTTTT | CASSLEVRTGELFF | TRBJ2-2 | TRBV5-8 | - | -
TGCGCCAGCAGCCAACTCGTCGGAGGAAACACCATATATTTT | CASSQLVGGNTIYF | TRBJ1-3 | TRBV4-1 | - | -
TGCGCCAGCAGCCCTACGCGGACCTACAATGAGCAGTTCTTC | CASSPTRTYNEQFF | TRBJ2-1 | TRBV4-3 | - | -
TGTGCCAGCAGCGTAGACGGTAAAAAGACCCAGTACTTC | CASSVDGKKTQYF | TRBJ2-5 | TRBV9 | - | -
TGTGCCAGCATGAAGCGGGAGAGTCCCCTCTACGAGCAGTACTTC | CASMKRESPLYEQYF | TRBJ2-7 | TRBV27 | TRBD2 | -
TGTGCCAGCAGTCTGATGAACACCGGGGAGCTGTTTTTT | CASSLMNTGELFF | TRBJ2-2 | TRBV7-9 | - | -
TGTGCCTGGAGTTGGGGGCGAACGAACACCGGGGAGCTGTTTTTT | CAWSWGRTNTGELFF | TRBJ2-2 | TRBV30 | - | -
TGTGCCTGGAGTATAGACAGGGAAGAAAAACTGTTTTTT | CAWSIDREEKLFF | TRBJ1-4 | TRBV30 | TRBD1 | few
TGTGCCAGCAGGCCACCGGGGGGCGGGACAGATACGCAGTATTTT | CASRPPGGGTDTQYF | TRBJ2-3 | TRBV7-9 | - | -
TGTGCCAGCAGCTCCAACGGACCGGGCTACGAGCAGTACTTC | CASSSNGPGYEQYF | TRBJ2-7 | TRBV7-9 | - | -
TGTGCCAGCAGATCGCGGCCGTTAGGGGATAACACTGAAGCTTTCTTT | CASRSRPLGDNTEAFF | TRBJ1-1 | TRBV5-6 | - | -
TGCGCCAGCAGTCAATCAGGCAGAAGTGGCTACACCTTC | CASSQSGRSGYTF | TRBJ1-2 | TRBV23-1 | - | once
TGTGCCAGCAGCTTTGGGGGAGAGGCCAATCAGCCCCAGCATTTT | CASSFGGEANQPQHF | TRBJ1-5 | TRBV11-2 | - | -
TGTGCCAGCAGTTTCCTCTTACAGGGGACGGCTGAAGCTTTCTTT | CASSFLLQGTAEAFF | TRBJ1-1 | TRBV28 | TRBD1 | -
TGTGCCAGCAAAACCCGCCTAGCGGGAGCAGGTGTATACGAGCAGTACTTC | CASKTRLAGAGVYEQYF | TRBJ2-7 | TRBV27 | TRBD2 | once
TGCGCCAGCAGCCAAGACGTGGGGCTTCAGCCCCAGCATTTT | CASSQDVGLQPQHF | TRBJ1-5 | TRBV4-3 | - | -
TGTGCCAGCAGCTTAACAGGACTAGCGGACAGCACAGATACGCAGTATTTT | CASSLTGLADSTDTQYF | TRBJ2-3 | TRBV7-2 | TRBD2 | -
TGTGCCAGCAGTTTGACAGGGGCGAACGAGCAGTACTTC | CASSLTGANEQYF | TRBJ2-7 | TRBV27 | TRBD1 | -
TGTGCCAGGGACAGGGAATATGGCTACACCTTC | CARDREYGYTF | TRBJ1-2 | TRBV2 | TRBD1 | -
TGTGCCAGCGCTCTCAGGACCGAGGGAGAGCAGTACTTC | CASALRTEGEQYF | TRBJ2-7 | TRBV27 | - | -
TGTGCCTGGAGTTATTGGACAGTAGTAGCCAAAAACATTCAGTACTTC | CAWSYWTVVAKNIQYF | TRBJ2-4 | TRBV30 | - | few
TGTGCCAGCAGCTTAGGCAGCTACGAGCAGTACTTC | CASSLGSYEQYF | TRBJ2-7 | TRBV7-9 | - | -
TGCGCCAGCAGCCAAGGGACAGGGGGTCTCGACGAGCAGTACTTC | CASSQGTGGLDEQYF | TRBJ2-7 | TRBV4-3 | TRBD1 | -
TGTGCCACCAGCAGAGATTGGACAGATACGCAGTATTTT | CATSRDWTDTQYF | TRBJ2-3 | TRBV15 | - | -
TGCGCCAGCAGCCAAGAGACCAGGTTCTCTGGAAACACCATATATTTT | CASSQETRFSGNTIYF | TRBJ1-3 | TRBV4-1 | - | -
TGTGCCAGCAGCTTGGCTCAAGACGAGCAGTACTTC | CASSLAQDEQYF | TRBJ2-7 | TRBV5-8 | - | -
TGTGCCAGCAGTTTATCGGCCAGGGGGCTTGAGCAGTACTTC | CASSLSARGLEQYF | TRBJ2-7 | TRBV27 | TRBD1 | -
TGTGCCAGCAGCCCATCACCGGGGAGCTCCTACGAGCAGTACTTC | CASSPSPGSSYEQYF | TRBJ2-7 | TRBV9 | - | -
TGCAGTGCTAGAGGGCCCTACACCTTC | CSARGPYTF | TRBJ1-2 | TRBV20-1 | - | -
TGTGCCAGCACCCTTTACGGACAGACACTTCACGAGCAGTACTTC | CASTLYGQTLHEQYF | TRBJ2-7 | TRBV28 | - | -
TGTGCCAGCAGCCAACGCGGGAGGGCCTCCGGGGAGCTGTTTTTT | CASSQRGRASGELFF | TRBJ2-2 | TRBV7-7 | TRBD2 | -